This TCR beta chain was identified in a study of regulatory T cells in long-lasting Graves disease. On the study more broadly: Prior antithyroid drug treatment in newly diagnosed Graves' patients lasted under 3 months.

The study's findings and limits: Persistent disease favored TRBV28, TRBJ1-2 and TRBJ2-5.

V was clipped by 4 bases and J by 2 bases, with 8 bases between them. The CDR3 sequence is 12 residues long. Germline V gene data show CDR1 as SQVTM and CDR2 as ANQGSEA. Time point described: newly diagnosed GD, antithyroid drugs for less than 3 months. RNA isolated from PBMCs was used to make the TCR library. According to the study, TCR beta libraries were built with iRepertoire HTBI primers and CDR3-region Arm-PCR. One entry per CDR3 protein results from TCRdb running MiXCR on the multiplex PCR reads. The data show some 400,000 distinct CDR3 sequences, with 14% to 15% seen just once and 16% held by the top ten. This clonotype has just a few counts. Its antigen is undetermined. These data were also reused for a study on T cells in Graves' hyperthyroidism and ophthalmopathy.

The sample consisted of peripheral blood mononuclear cells (PBMCs), taken at new diagnosis, from a patient treated with antithyroid drugs. The chain carries TRBV29-1 and TRBJ1-2; tentative D call: TRBD1 (5 bases). The source is a woman in her 30s with Graves disease. The CDR3 region is CSVGRGNYGYTF. The CDR3 DNA is TGCAGCGTTGGACGGGGGAACTATGGCTACACCTTC.